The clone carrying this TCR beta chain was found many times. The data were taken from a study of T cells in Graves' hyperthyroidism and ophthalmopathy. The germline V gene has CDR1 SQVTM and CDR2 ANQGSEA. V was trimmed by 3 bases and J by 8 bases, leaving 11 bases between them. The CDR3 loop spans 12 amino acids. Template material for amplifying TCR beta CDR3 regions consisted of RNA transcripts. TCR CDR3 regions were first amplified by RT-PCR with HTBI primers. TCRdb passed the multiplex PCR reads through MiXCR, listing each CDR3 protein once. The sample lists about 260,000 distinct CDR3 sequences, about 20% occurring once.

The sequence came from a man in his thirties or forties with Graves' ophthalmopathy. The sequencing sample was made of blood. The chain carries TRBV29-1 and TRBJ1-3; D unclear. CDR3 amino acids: CSVEASADTIYF. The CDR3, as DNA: TGCAGCGTTGAGGCCAGCGCGGACACCATATATTTT.